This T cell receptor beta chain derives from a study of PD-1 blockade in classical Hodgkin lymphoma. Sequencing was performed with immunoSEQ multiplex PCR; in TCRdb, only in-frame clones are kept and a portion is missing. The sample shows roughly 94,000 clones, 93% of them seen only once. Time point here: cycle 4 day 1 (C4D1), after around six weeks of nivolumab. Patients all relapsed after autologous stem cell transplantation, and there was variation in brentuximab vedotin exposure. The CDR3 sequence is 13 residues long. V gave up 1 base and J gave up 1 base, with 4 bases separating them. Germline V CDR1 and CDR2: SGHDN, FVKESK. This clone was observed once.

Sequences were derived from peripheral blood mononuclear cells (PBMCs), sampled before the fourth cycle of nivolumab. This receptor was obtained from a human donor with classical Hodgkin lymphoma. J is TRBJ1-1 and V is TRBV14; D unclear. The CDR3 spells CASSQVRNTEAFF. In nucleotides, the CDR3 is TGTGCCAGCAGCCAAGTCCGGAACACTGAAGCTTTCTTT.